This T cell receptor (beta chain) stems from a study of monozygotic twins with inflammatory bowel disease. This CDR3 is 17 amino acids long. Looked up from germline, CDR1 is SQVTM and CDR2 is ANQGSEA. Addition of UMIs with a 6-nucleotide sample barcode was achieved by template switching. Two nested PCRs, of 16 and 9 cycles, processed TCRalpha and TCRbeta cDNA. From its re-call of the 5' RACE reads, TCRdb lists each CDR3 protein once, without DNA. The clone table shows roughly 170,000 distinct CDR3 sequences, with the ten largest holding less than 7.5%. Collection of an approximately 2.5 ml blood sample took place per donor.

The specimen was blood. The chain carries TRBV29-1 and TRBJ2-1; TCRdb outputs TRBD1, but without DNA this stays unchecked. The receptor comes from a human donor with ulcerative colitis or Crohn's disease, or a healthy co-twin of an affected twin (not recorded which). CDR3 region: CSVDERGAPNPYNEQFF.